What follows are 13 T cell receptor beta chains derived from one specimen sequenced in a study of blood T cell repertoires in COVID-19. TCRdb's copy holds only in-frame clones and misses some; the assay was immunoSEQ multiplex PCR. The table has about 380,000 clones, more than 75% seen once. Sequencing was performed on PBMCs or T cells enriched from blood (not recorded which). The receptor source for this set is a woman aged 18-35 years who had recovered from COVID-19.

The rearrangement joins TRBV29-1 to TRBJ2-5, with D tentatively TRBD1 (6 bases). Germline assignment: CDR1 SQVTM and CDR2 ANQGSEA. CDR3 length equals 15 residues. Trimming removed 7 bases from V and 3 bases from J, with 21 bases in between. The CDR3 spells CSGLPGQTNKETQYF. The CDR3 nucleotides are TGCAGCGGTCTACCGGGACAAACGAACAAAGAGACCCAGTACTTC.

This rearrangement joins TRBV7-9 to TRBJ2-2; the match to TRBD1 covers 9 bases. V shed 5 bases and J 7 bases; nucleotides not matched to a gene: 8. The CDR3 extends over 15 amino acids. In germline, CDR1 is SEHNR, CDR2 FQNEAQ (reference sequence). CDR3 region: CASSRPDRGGGELFF. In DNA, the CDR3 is TGTGCCAGCAGCCGACCGGACAGGGGTGGCGGGGAGCTGTTTTTT.

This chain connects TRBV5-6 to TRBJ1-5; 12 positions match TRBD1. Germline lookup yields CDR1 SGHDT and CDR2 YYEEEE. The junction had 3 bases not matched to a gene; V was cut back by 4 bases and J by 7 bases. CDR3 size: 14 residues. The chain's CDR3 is CASSTGQGAQPQHF. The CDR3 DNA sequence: TGTGCCAGCAGCACGGGACAGGGGGCACAGCCCCAGCATTTT.

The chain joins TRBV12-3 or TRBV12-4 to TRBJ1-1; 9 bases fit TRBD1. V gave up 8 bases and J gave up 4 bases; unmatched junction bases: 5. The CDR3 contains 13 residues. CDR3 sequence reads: CASGGQGSTEAFF. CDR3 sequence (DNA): TGTGCCAGCGGTGGACAGGGGAGCACTGAAGCTTTCTTT.

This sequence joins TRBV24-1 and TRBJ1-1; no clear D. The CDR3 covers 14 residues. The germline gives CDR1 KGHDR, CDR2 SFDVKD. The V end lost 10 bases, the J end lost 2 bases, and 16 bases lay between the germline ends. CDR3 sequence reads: CATGENRSNTEAFF. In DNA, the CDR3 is TGTGCCACTGGAGAAAACCGTTCCAACACTGAAGCTTTCTTT.

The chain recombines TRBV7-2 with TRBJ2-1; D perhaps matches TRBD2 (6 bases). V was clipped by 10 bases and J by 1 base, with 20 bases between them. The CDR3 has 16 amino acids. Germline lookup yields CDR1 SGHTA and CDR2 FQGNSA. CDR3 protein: CAIPEGRDLSYNEQFF. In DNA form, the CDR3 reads TGTGCCATCCCGGAGGGGCGAGATCTGTCCTACAATGAGCAGTTCTTC.

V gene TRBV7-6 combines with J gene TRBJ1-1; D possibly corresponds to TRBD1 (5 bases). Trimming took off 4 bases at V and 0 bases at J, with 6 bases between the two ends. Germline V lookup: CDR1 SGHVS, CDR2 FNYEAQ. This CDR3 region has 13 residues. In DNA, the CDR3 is TGTGCCAGCAGCTCCAGGGTGAACACTGAAGCTTTCTTT. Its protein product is CASSSRVNTEAFF.

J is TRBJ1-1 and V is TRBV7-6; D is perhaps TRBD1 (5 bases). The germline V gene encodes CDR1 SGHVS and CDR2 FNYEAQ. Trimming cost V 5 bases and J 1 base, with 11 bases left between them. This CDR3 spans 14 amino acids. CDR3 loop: CASSDGAENTEAFF. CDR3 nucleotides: TGTGCCAGCAGCGATGGGGCGGAGAACACTGAAGCTTTCTTT.

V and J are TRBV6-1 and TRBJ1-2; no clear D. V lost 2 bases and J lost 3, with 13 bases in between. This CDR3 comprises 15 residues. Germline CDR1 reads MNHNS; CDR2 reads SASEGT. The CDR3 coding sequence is TGTGCCAGCAGTGAACCGTTAGACACGGACTATGGCTACACCTTC. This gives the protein CASSEPLDTDYGYTF.

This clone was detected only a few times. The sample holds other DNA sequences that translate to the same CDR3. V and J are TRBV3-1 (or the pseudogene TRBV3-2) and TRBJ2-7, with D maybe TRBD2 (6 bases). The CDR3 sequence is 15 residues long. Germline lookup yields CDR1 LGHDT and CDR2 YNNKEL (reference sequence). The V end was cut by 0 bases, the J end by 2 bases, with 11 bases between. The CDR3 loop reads CASSQDRDSTYEQYF. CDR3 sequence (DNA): TGTGCCAGCAGCCAAGATCGGGACTCCACCTACGAGCAGTACTTC.

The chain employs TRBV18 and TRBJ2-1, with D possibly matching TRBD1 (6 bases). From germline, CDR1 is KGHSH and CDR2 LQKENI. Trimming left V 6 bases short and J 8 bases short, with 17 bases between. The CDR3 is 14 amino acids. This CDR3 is CASSFRGGNDEQFF. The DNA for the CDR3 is TGTGCCAGCTCCTTTAGAGGGGGTAACGATGAGCAGTTCTTC. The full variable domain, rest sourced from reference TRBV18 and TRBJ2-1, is NAGVMQNPRHLVRRRGQEARLRCSPMKGHSHVYWYRQLPEEGLKFMVYLQKENIIDESGMPKERFSAEFPKEGPSILRIQQVVRGDSAAYFCASSFRGGNDEQFFGPGTRLTVL.

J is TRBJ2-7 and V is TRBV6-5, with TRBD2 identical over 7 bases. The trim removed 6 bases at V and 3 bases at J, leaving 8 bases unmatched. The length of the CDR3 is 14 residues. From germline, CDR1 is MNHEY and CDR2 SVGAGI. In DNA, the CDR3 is TGTGCCAGCAGCCTCGGGGTAGCGGGCTACGAGCAGTACTTC. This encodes CASSLGVAGYEQYF.

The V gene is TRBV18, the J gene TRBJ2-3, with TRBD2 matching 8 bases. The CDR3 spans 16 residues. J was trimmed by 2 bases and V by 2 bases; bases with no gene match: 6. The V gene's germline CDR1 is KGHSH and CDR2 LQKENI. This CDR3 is CASSPTTGGATDTQYF. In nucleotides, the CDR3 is TGTGCCAGCTCACCAACTACGGGGGGGGCCACAGATACGCAGTATTTT.